This T cell receptor beta chain is drawn from a study of T cells in Graves' hyperthyroidism and ophthalmopathy. In the ophthalmopathy cohort, Clinical Activity Score was at least 3, NOSPECS grade at least 4, and duration under 3 months. PBMCs were sourced from more than 7.5 ml fresh peripheral blood. The TCR beta CDR3 regions underwent amplification using RNA transcripts as the source. Initially, a first-round RT-PCR of the TCR CDR3 employed the HTBI primer set. TCRdb fed the multiplex PCR reads into MiXCR, producing one record per CDR3 protein. The sample carries about 380,000 distinct CDR3 sequences, less than 20% recorded once. This TCR was recovered from a man between 18 and 29 years old with Graves' ophthalmopathy. Sequencing was performed on blood.

CDR3: CATSKRSDSLSTDTQYF. The CDR3 nucleotides are TGTGCCACCAGCAAGAGAAGCGACTCCCTTAGCACAGATACGCAGTATTTT. This chain joins TRBV15 and TRBJ2-3; D is unresolved. The CDR3 has 17 amino acids. Trimming pared 4 bases from V and 0 bases from J, leaving 17 bases between. CDR1 and CDR2 (germline): LNHNV, YYDKDF (reference sequence).